The clone carrying this TCR beta chain is labeled medium-sized. These data originate in a study of cytomegalovirus exposure and HLA in healthy donors. Sequencing was performed with immunoSEQ multiplex PCR; in TCRdb, only in-frame clones are kept and a portion is missing. The sample lists about 110,000 clones; about 85% were seen once. Trimming shortened V by 1 base and J by 3 bases, and 6 bases separated the two germline ends. CDR1 is SGHNT, CDR2 YENEEA, per germline. This CDR3 is 13 amino acids long. The specimen sequenced was PBMCs. V is TRBV11-3 and J is TRBJ1-2, with D perhaps matching TRBD1 (6 bases). The sequence derives from a woman in her late teens or twenties in good health and CMV-seronegative. Here the CDR3 DNA reads TGTGCCAGCAGCTTAGGGACAGACTATGGCTACACCTTC. It is translated as CASSLGTDYGYTF. The full variable domain, in which reference TRBV11-3 and TRBJ1-2 provide the parts outside the CDR3, is EAGVVQSPRYKIIEKKQPVAFWCNPISGHNTLYWYLQNLGQGPELLIRYENEEAVDDSQLPKDRFSAERLKGVDSTLKIQPAELGDSAVYLCASSLGTDYGYTFGSGTRLTVV.